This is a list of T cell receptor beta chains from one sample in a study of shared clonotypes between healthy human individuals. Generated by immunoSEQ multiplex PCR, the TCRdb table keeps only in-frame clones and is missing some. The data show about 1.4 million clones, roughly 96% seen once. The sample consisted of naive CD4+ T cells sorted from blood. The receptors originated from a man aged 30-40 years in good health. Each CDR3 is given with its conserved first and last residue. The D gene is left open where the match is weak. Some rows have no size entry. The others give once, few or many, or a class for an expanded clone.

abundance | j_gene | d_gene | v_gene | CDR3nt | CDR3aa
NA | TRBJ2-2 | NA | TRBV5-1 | TGCGCCAGCAGTTCTTTGTTCGGGGAGCTGTTTTTT | CASSSLFGELFF
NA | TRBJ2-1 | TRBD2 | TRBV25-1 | TGTGCCAGCAGTGAACACAGCGGGAGGGATGAGCAGTTCTTC | CASSEHSGRDEQFF
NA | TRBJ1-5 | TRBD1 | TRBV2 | TGTGCCAGCAGAGATGGACAGGGGGCTGGACAGCCCCAGCATTTT | CASRDGQGAGQPQHF
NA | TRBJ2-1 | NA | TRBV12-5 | TGTGCTAGTGGTTTTGGGCCCCTAATGGATGAGCAGTTCTTC | CASGFGPLMDEQFF
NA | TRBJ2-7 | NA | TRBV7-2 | TGTGCCAGCCGACTGAGCTACGAGCAGTACTTC | CASRLSYEQYF
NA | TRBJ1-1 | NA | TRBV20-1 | TGCAGTGCTCTCAGGAGCACTGAAGCTTTCTTT | CSALRSTEAFF
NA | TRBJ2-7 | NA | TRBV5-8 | TGTGCCAGCAGCTCCCCGGGGGGCTGGTACGAGCAGTACTTC | CASSSPGGWYEQYF
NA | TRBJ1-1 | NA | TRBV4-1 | TGCGCCAGCAGCCAAGTATCGACAGTTAACACTGAAGCTTTCTTT | CASSQVSTVNTEAFF
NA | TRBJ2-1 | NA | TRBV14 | TGTGCCAGTCGGGAGTCAACTACGTACAATGAGCAGTTCTTC | CASRESTTYNEQFF
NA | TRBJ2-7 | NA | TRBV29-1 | TGCAGCGTTCTTGACCGGGTTCGGATTCCCTACGAGCAGTACTTC | CSVLDRVRIPYEQYF
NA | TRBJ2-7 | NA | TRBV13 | TGTGCCAGCAGCTTAGGCGGGGGTAGCTCCTACGAGCAGTACTTC | CASSLGGGSSYEQYF
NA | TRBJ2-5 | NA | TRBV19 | TGTGCCAGTAGTATAGGCGGGGAGACCCAGTACTTC | CASSIGGETQYF
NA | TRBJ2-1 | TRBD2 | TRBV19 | TGTGCCAGTAGTATAGTAGCACTAGCGGGCTCTTCCCCCACCCAGTTCTTC | CASSIVALAGSSPTQFF
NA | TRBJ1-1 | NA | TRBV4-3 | TGCGCCAGCAGCCAAGTTTTGAACACTGAAGCTTTCTTT | CASSQVLNTEAFF
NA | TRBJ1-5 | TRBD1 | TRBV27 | TGTGCCAGCAGCAGAATATCGGCAGGGGGCGTCAATCAGCCCCAGCATTTT | CASSRISAGGVNQPQHF
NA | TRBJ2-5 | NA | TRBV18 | TGTGCCAGCTCACCACCGTCGCGAGGGCGGGAGACCCAGTACTTC | CASSPPSRGRETQYF
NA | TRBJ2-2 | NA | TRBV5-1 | TGCGCCAGCAGCTTCCAGGGGAGCAACGGGGAGCTGTTTTTT | CASSFQGSNGELFF
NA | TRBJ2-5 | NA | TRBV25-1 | TGTGCCAGCAGTGTCACCGGGACCTCCAAGACCCAGTACTTC | CASSVTGTSKTQYF
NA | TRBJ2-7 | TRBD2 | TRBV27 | TGTGCCAGCAGTTTAGCCGGGACTAGCGGGACCTACGAGCAGTACTTC | CASSLAGTSGTYEQYF
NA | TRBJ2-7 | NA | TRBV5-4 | TGTGCCAGCAGCTTGGCAAAACTGGGGGTCTACGAGCAGTACTTC | CASSLAKLGVYEQYF
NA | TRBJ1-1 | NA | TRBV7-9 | TGTGCCAGCAGCTTAGGGGGAGGACAGAGGAACACTGAAGCTTTCTTT | CASSLGGGQRNTEAFF
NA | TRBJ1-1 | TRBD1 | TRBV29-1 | TGCAGCGTTGTAGGGGGACAGGAAGAAGCTTTCTTT | CSVVGGQEEAFF
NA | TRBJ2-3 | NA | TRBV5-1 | TGCGCCAGCTCAAAGACAGGTAGCACAGATACGCAGTATTTT | CASSKTGSTDTQYF
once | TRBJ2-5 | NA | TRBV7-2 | TGTGCCAGCAGCCCCCCCTCAAGGTCTGGCGGGACCCAGTACTTC | CASSPPSRSGGTQYF
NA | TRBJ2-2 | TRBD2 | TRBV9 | TGTGCCAGCAGCCCCAACTCGACTAGCGGGAGACGTGGGGAGCTGTTTTTT | CASSPNSTSGRRGELFF
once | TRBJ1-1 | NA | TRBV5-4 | TGTGCCAGCAGCTTGGATAGCTGGGGGAACACTGAAGCTTTCTTT | CASSLDSWGNTEAFF
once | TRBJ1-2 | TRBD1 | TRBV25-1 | TGTGCCAGCAGTGAATATCAGGGGGCCGGTGGCTACACCTTC | CASSEYQGAGGYTF
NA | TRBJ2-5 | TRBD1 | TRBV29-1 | TGCAGCGTATCGGGACAGGGGGGGACCCAGTACTTC | CSVSGQGGTQYF
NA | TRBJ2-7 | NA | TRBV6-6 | TGTGCCAGCAGTTACCCTGACGGGGCAGCTGAGCAGTACTTC | CASSYPDGAAEQYF
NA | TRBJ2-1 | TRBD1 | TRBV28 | TGTGCCAGCAGTCACAGGGGACCCTACAATGAGCAGTTCTTC | CASSHRGPYNEQFF
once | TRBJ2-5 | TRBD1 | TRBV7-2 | TGTGCCAGCAGCTTAGCCGCAGACAGGGGCCAGGAGACCCAGTACTTC | CASSLAADRGQETQYF
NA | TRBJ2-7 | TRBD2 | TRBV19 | TGTGCCAGTAGTACTAGCGGGAGTGTGCAGTACTTC | CASSTSGSVQYF
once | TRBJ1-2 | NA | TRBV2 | TGTGCCAGCAGTGGGGACCCGGGGAACTATGGCTACACCTTC | CASSGDPGNYGYTF
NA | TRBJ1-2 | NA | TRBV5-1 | TGCGCCAGCAGCTTGGTTGGGGATAACTATGGCTACACCTTC | CASSLVGDNYGYTF
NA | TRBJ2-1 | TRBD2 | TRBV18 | TGTGCCAGCTCACCGTCCCCTAGCGGGAGGAATGAGCAGTTCTTC | CASSPSPSGRNEQFF
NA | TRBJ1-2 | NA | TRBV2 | TGTGCCAGCAGAGCCGGGACGGAACAATATGGCTACACCTTC | CASRAGTEQYGYTF
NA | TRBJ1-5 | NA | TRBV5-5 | TGTGCCAGCAGCGACTTCCGGACCGCGCTTACCCAGCATTTT | CASSDFRTALTQHF
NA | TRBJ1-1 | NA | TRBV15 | TGTGCCACCAGCAGGCCGGAAGGTAGACCGAACACTGAAGCTTTCTTT | CATSRPEGRPNTEAFF
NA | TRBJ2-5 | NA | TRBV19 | TGTGCCAGTAGTATGGGACAAGAGACCCAGTACTTC | CASSMGQETQYF
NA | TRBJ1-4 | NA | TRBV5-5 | TGTGCCAGCAGCTTGGACGCCGGGTCAGTGAATGAAAAACTGTTTTTT | CASSLDAGSVNEKLFF
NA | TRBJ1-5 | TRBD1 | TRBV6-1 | TGTGCCAGCAATCGACCGGGACAGCGGGATCAGCCCCAGCATTTT | CASNRPGQRDQPQHF
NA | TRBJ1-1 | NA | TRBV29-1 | TGCAGCGGACCTCCCGAAGTGGGCCAGACCCCAGCTTTCTTT | CSGPPEVGQTPAFF